This T cell receptor (beta chain) was observed in a study of OX40 agonist ivuxolimab in advanced cancers. Turning to the overall study: Ivuxolimab was a fully human IgG2 agonistic monoclonal antibody targeting the costimulatory receptor OX40 (CD134). Intravenous ivuxolimab was administered to patients every 2 weeks at six dose levels: 0.01, 0.1, 0.3, 1.5, 3 and 10 mg/kg. Of the roughly 50 dose-escalation patients, hepatocellular carcinoma was present in approximately 20, melanoma in approximately 15, renal cell carcinoma in 9 and head and neck cancer in 9. In the dose-escalation cohort, roughly 82% of patients were male, and the mean age was around 60 years with a range of roughly 23 to 90. Patients were allowed to have had prior anti-PD-1, anti-PD-L1 or anti-CTLA-4 therapy, and roughly two fifths of the dose-escalation patients had been treated with checkpoint inhibitors. Partial responses occurred in three dose-escalation patients: two with cutaneous melanoma and one with hepatocellular carcinoma. Peripheral TCRbeta sequencing aimed to test whether ivuxolimab altered TCR sequence diversity and caused clonal T-cell expansion. The monotherapy dose-escalation portion (N ≈ 56 patients) of the phase I ivuxolimab trial is reported in the paper.

CDR1 and CDR2 were assigned from the germline V gene as SQVTM and ANQGSEA. V gives up 3 bases and J gives up 1 base, and the segment between their germline ends measures 6 bases. The cysteine opens and the phenylalanine closes a CDR3 of 12 amino acids. Only the CDR3 part of the read is kept: 36 bases, read in frame from the first base. Turning to this clone: Its antigen is still unknown. No base quality information exists; no much larger clone differs at one position.

To sequence the TCRbeta CDR3 region, genomic DNA was isolated from the sorted cells. The immunoSEQ Assay was used to sequence the TCRbeta CDR3 regions. TCRdb stores this immuneACCESS table with in-frame sequences only. Part of the clones is absent; in the studies checked, under half of the shortfall reflects unresolved V genes, and no reason is known for the rest. Counted in this sample were 60,000 to 80,000 clones; just over 85% of them appeared once. Jointly, the top ten make up nearly 8.5% of the sample. Patients with a history of autoimmune disease or receiving systemic immunosuppression were excluded from the trial. Peripheral blood for TCR sequencing was collected from all dose cohorts at baseline, on cycle 4 day 1, and on cycle 7 day 1. Samples came from an open-label, multicenter, first-in-human phase I dose-escalation trial of ivuxolimab. Adults with locally advanced or metastatic melanoma, renal cell, hepatocellular, or head and neck squamous cell carcinoma were enrolled in the trial. Before TCR sequencing, CD4+ T cells and CD8+ T cells from peripheral blood were sorted into separate populations.

The full study reports these points: Which antigens the clonally expanded peripheral T cells were specific for was not determined. Low levels of normalized T-cell clonal expansion were also seen in some nonresponding patients. At doses of 0.1 to 3.0 mg/kg, clonal expansion of both CD4+ and CD8+ blood T cells was observed from baseline to week 6. In the 0.1-3.0 mg/kg groups, partial responders were among the patients with the lowest normalized peripheral clonal expansion, particularly in CD8+ T cells. After ivuxolimab, expanded clones were on average more numerous among CD8+ T cells than among CD4+ T cells.

This sequence originates from an adult with an advanced solid tumor such as melanoma, head and neck, liver or kidney cancer. The sequence links TRBV29-1 to TRBJ1-1; no confident D gene assignment can be made. The source material was CD4+ or CD8+ T cells sorted from blood, sampled in a trial of the OX40 agonist ivuxolimab. The bases are TGCAGCGTTGACGGGGAGAACACTGAAGCTTTCTTT. It is translated as CSVDGENTEAFF.